These 23 T cell receptor beta chains were sequenced from one sample in a study of blood T cell repertoires in COVID-19. TCRdb's copy holds only in-frame clones and misses some; the assay was immunoSEQ multiplex PCR. The sample has 200,000 to 250,000 clones; around 84% are singletons. Sequencing was performed on peripheral blood. The receptor source for this set is a woman aged 55-75 years who had recovered from COVID-19.

This rearrangement joins TRBV6-2 or TRBV6-3 to TRBJ1-3; a weak D match, TRBD1 (6 bases). The CDR3 has 15 amino acids. Germline CDR1 reads MNHEY; CDR2 reads SVGEGT. V lost 6 bases and J lost 4, with 16 bases in between. The CDR3 nucleotides read TGTGCCAGCAGCACCTTCGACAGGCTCGGAAACACCATATATTTT. It translates to CASSTFDRLGNTIYF.

In DNA, the CDR3 is TGTGCCAGCAGCATAGAGGACAGAGCCTACGAGCAGTACTTC. This translates into CASSIEDRAYEQYF. The chain recombines TRBV7-9 with TRBJ2-7; TRBD1 might be the D (6 bases). CDR1 and CDR2 (germline): SEHNR, FQNEAQ (reference sequence). V gave up 5 bases and J gave up 2 bases, with 13 bases separating them. The CDR3 length is 14 residues.

The rearrangement uses TRBV5-1 and TRBJ2-7, with TRBD1 matching over 8 bases. Germline CDR1 and CDR2: SGHRS and YFSETQ. Trimming took 4 bases from V and 1 from J; bases not matched to a gene: 4. This CDR3 region has 14 residues. The CDR3 protein is CASSEGQGSYEQYF. The CDR3 DNA follows: TGCGCCAGCAGCGAAGGACAGGGATCCTACGAGCAGTACTTC.

The chain is built from TRBV21-1 and TRBJ2-3; the table's D call of TRBD2 was not tested on the DNA. TRBV21-1 is a documented pseudogene. CDR3 size: 17 residues. The CDR3 DNA sequence: TGTGCCAGCACCGGAGGGCGGGGGGGCCTTTCAATGAATACGCAGTATTTT. It encodes CASTGGRGGLSMNTQYF.

The count of this clone is one. The rearrangement links TRBV7-9 to TRBJ1-2, with 7 bases matching TRBD1. The J segment lost 8 bases and the V segment lost 4 bases, leaving 10 bases of the junction unmatched. CDR3 size: 14 residues. Germline V gene sequence: CDR1 SEHNR, CDR2 FQNEAQ (reference sequence). The CDR3 loop is CASSYRTGDAGYTF. CDR3 coding DNA: TGTGCCAGCAGCTACCGAACAGGGGACGCAGGCTACACCTTC.

The chain combines TRBV7-2 with TRBJ2-3, with 8 bases lining up with TRBD1. CDR3 length equals 14 residues. Germline trimming cut 5 bases from V and 4 bases from J; bases unmatched to any gene: 5. Germline loops: CDR1 SGHTA, CDR2 FQGNSA. DNA for the CDR3: TGTGCCAGCAGCACCGGACAGGGCCCAGATACGCAGTATTTT. As protein: CASSTGQGPDTQYF. The variable domain in full, completed from reference TRBV7-2 and TRBJ2-3, reads GAGVSQSPSNKVTEKGKDVELRCDPISGHTALYWYRQSLGQGLEFLIYFQGNSAPDKSGLPSDRFSAERTGGSVSTLTIQRTQQEDSAVYLCASSTGQGPDTQYFGPGTRLTVL.

The J gene is TRBJ2-1, the V gene TRBV2, with TRBD2 matching 9 bases. Germline CDR1 and CDR2: SNHLY and FYNNEI. The J segment lost 7 bases and the V segment lost 8 bases, leaving 9 bases of the junction unmatched. The CDR3 is 14 amino acids. CDR3 residues: CASRGLAGSNEQFF. The CDR3 bases are TGTGCCAGCCGCGGGCTAGCGGGGTCAAATGAGCAGTTCTTC. The full variable domain, rest sourced from reference TRBV2 and TRBJ2-1, is EPEVTQTPSHQVTQMGQEVILRCVPISNHLYFYWYRQILGQKVEFLVSFYNNEISEKSEIFDDQFSVERPDGSNFTLKIRSTKLEDSAMYFCASRGLAGSNEQFFGPGTRLTVL.

The chain joins TRBV3-1 (or the pseudogene TRBV3-2) to TRBJ1-4, with 8 bases aligning to TRBD1. The germline V gene has CDR1 LGHDT and CDR2 YNNKEL (reference sequence). This CDR3 spans 16 amino acids. After removal of 0 bases from V and 8 bases from J, the junction contained 8 bases not matched to a gene. The DNA of the CDR3 is TGTGCCAGCAGCCAAGATCTTGACAGGGGTGAAGAAAAACTGTTTTTT. Protein: CASSQDLDRGEEKLFF.

The chain combines TRBV7-9 with TRBJ1-5; D is unresolved. CDR3 length: 16 residues. With 2 bases removed from V and 2 bases from J, the gap between germline ends came to 13 bases. The V gene's germline CDR1 is SEHNR and CDR2 FQNEAQ (reference sequence). The CDR3 is CASSLYEASGNQPQHF. The DNA of the CDR3 is TGTGCCAGCAGCTTATATGAGGCAAGCGGCAATCAGCCCCAGCATTTT.

The chain couples TRBV7-2 to TRBJ2-3; D is possibly TRBD2 (7 bases). CDR1 and CDR2 (germline): SGHTA, FQGNSA. The V and J ends lost 1 base and 2 bases respectively, with 13 bases between them. The CDR3 is 16 residues long. The CDR3 DNA follows: TGTGCCAGCAGCTTAGGGCGGGGGCTGAACACAGATACGCAGTATTTT. Amino acids: CASSLGRGLNTDTQYF.

The rearrangement joins TRBV27 to TRBJ2-7; D unresolved. The CDR3 contains 11 residues. V lost 6 bases to trimming and J lost 6 bases, with 9 bases between them. The germline V gene has CDR1 MNHEY and CDR2 SMNVEV (reference sequence). CDR3: CASRRNGEQYF. The CDR3 region has the DNA TGTGCCAGCAGACGAAACGGCGAGCAGTACTTC.

V gene TRBV12-5 combines with J gene TRBJ1-1; 9 bases agree with TRBD1. CDR3 length: 15 residues. V lost 6 bases and J lost 4; bases outside the gene matches: 9. The germline gives CDR1 LGHNT, CDR2 FRNRAP. The CDR3 loop reads CASGPLPGQGTEAFF. For the CDR3, the DNA is TGTGCTAGTGGACCCCTGCCGGGACAGGGCACTGAAGCTTTCTTT.

The chain employs TRBV7-8 and TRBJ1-2; possibly TRBD1 for D (5 bases). In germline, CDR1 is SGHVS, CDR2 FQNEAQ. This CDR3 region has 15 residues. The V end was cut by 4 bases, the J end by 9 bases, with 21 bases between. The CDR3 bases are TGTGCCAGCAGCTCGTCCACCGGGGGGACGAGGAGCTACACCTTC. Its translation: CASSSSTGGTRSYTF.

CDR3 bases: TGTGCCAGCAGCACCCAACAGGGGGTAGTAGACGGCTACACCTTC. Translated, it gives CASSTQQGVVDGYTF. The chain joins TRBV7-2 to TRBJ1-2; 8 bases agree with TRBD1. CDR3 length: 15 residues. The V segment lost 5 bases and the J segment 8 bases; nucleotides outside the gene matches: 13. Germline loops: CDR1 SGHTA, CDR2 FQGNSA.

The table lists this clone with a few counts. The V gene is TRBV20-1, the J gene TRBJ1-5, with a weak D call TRBD1 (5 bases). Per the germline V gene, CDR1 is DFQATT and CDR2 is SNEGSKA (reference sequence). This CDR3 contains 13 residues. Trimming cost V 3 bases and J 1 base, with 7 bases left between them. This CDR3 is CSASRTSNQPQHF. In DNA, the CDR3 is TGCAGTGCTAGTCGGACAAGCAATCAGCCCCAGCATTTT.

This clone was detected only once. In DNA, the CDR3 is TGCAGTGCTAGTTCAGGGGTGGAACAGCCCCAGCATTTT. Protein product: CSASSGVEQPQHF. V is TRBV20-1 and J is TRBJ1-5, with a weak D call TRBD1 (6 bases). The germline V gene encodes CDR1 DFQATT and CDR2 SNEGSKA (reference sequence). Trimming removed 3 bases from V and 7 bases from J, with 13 bases in between. The length of the CDR3 is 13 residues.

The chain has TRBV6-5 and TRBJ2-3; D ambiguous. CDR3 length: 15 amino acids. Germline loops: CDR1 MNHEY, CDR2 SVGAGI. V lost 5 bases and J lost 3, with 15 bases in between. The DNA for the CDR3 is TGTGCCAGCAGTACATTGTCCCCCCGAACAGATACGCAGTATTTT. Translating it yields CASSTLSPRTDTQYF.

This chain links TRBV4-1 with TRBJ1-1; a possible D gene is TRBD1 (6 bases). The germline gives CDR1 MGHRA, CDR2 YSYEKL. This CDR3 has 16 residues. With 4 bases removed from V and 3 bases from J, the gap between germline ends came to 18 bases. CDR3 region: CASSPGIRGSDTEAFF. CDR3 nucleotide sequence: TGCGCCAGCAGCCCTGGAATCAGGGGAAGCGACACTGAAGCTTTCTTT.

The genes are TRBV7-3 and TRBJ2-5; TRBD2 matches at 11 bases. From germline, CDR1 is SGHTA and CDR2 FQGTGA. The CDR3 is made up of 15 amino acids. Germline trimming cut 5 bases from V and 4 bases from J; bases unmatched to any gene: 6. CDR3 DNA: TGTGCCAGCAGCCCGAGACTAGCGGGGCTAGAGACCCAGTACTTC. It codes for CASSPRLAGLETQYF.

In its sample, this clone was seen once. The chain uses TRBV5-4 and TRBJ2-7, with a tentative D call TRBD2 (5 bases). The CDR3 covers 15 residues. Germline-derived CDR1 and CDR2 are SGHNT and YYREEE (reference sequence). Trimming removed 0 bases from V and 0 bases from J, with 10 bases in between. CDR3 region: CASSLGGLSSYEQYF. In nucleotides, the CDR3 is TGTGCCAGCAGCTTGGGCGGACTGAGCTCCTACGAGCAGTACTTC.

The chain carries TRBV7-8 and TRBJ2-3; D perhaps matches TRBD2 (5 bases). There are 15 residues in the CDR3. With 0 bases removed from V and 8 bases from J, the gap between germline ends came to 15 bases. Germline lookup yields CDR1 SGHVS and CDR2 FQNEAQ. CDR3 loop: CASSLAPVATLTQYF. The CDR3 DNA sequence: TGTGCCAGCAGCTTAGCGCCAGTAGCGACTCTTACGCAGTATTTT. Full variable domain (rest looked up from reference TRBV7-8 and TRBJ2-3): GAGVSQSPRYKVAKRGQDVALRCDPISGHVSLFWYQQALGQGPEFLTYFQNEAQLDKSGLPSDRFFAERPEGSVSTLKIQRTQQEDSAVYLCASSLAPVATLTQYFGPGTRLTVL.

This chain uses TRBV4-2 with TRBJ2-3, with 9 positions matching TRBD2. Per germline, CDR1 LGHNA and CDR2 YNFKEQ. After removal of 1 base from V and 8 bases from J, the junction contained 10 bases not matched to a gene. The CDR3 has 16 residues. CDR3 region: CASSQVGGGVEGTQYF. The CDR3 nucleotides are TGTGCCAGCAGCCAAGTGGGCGGGGGGGTCGAGGGTACGCAGTATTTT.

On this clone itself: Other DNA variants within this sample encode the same CDR3. The rearrangement joins TRBV9 to TRBJ2-2; 8 nucleotides agree with TRBD2. The CDR3 is 16 residues long. V shed 2 bases, J shed 0 bases, and the junction held 3 bases outside the gene matches. Germline V gives CDR1 SGDLS, CDR2 YYNGEE. The CDR3 is CASSVRAGANTGELFF. In DNA, the CDR3 is TGTGCCAGCAGCGTTAGAGCGGGGGCGAACACCGGGGAGCTGTTTTTT.